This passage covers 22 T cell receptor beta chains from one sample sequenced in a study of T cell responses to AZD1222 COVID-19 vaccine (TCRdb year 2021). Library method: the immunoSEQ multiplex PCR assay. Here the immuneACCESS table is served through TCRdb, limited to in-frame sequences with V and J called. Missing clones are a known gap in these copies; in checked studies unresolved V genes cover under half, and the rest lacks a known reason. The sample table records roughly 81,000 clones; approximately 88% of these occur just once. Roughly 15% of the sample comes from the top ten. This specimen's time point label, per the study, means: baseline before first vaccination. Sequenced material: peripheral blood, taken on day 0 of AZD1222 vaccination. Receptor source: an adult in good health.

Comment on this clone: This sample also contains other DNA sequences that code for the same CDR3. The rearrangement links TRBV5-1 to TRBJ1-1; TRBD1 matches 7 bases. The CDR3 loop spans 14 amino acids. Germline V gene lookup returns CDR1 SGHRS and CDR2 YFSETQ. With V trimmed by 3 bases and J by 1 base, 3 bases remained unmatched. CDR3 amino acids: CASSSTGWNTEAFF. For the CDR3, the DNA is TGCGCCAGCAGCTCGACAGGGTGGAACACTGAAGCTTTCTTT.

The CDR3 spells CASRNSGSGNTIYF. DNA for the CDR3: TGTGCCAGTAGGAATTCAGGGTCTGGAAACACCATATATTTT. The chain is built from TRBV19 and TRBJ1-3; D perhaps matches TRBD1 (5 bases). The CDR3 is 14 amino acids. V dropped 6 bases and J dropped 1 base, with 10 bases sitting between them. Germline-derived CDR1 and CDR2 are LNHDA and SQIVND (reference sequence).

DNA of the CDR3: TGTGCCAGCAGCTTGGGTCAGCTTAGCAATCAGCCCCAGCATTTT. It encodes CASSLGQLSNQPQHF. The J gene is TRBJ1-5, the V gene TRBV5-6; D ambiguous. The CDR3 has 15 residues. CDR1 is SGHDT, CDR2 YYEEEE, per germline. Trimming stripped 0 bases from V and 0 bases from J, with 7 bases between.

The CDR3 region is CAIRPTSTDTQYF. Here the CDR3 DNA reads TGTGCCATCAGGCCGACTAGCACAGATACGCAGTATTTT. The chain couples TRBV10-3 to TRBJ2-3; D is unresolved. The germline V gene encodes CDR1 ENHRY and CDR2 SYGVKD. There are 13 residues in the CDR3. V was shortened by 6 bases and J by 0 bases, with 7 bases between the two germline ends.

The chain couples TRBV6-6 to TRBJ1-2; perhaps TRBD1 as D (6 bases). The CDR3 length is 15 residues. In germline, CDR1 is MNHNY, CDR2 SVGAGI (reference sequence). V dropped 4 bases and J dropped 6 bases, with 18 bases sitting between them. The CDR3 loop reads CASSWRGAQVDGYTF. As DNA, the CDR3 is TGTGCCAGCAGTTGGAGGGGGGCCCAGGTAGATGGCTACACCTTC.

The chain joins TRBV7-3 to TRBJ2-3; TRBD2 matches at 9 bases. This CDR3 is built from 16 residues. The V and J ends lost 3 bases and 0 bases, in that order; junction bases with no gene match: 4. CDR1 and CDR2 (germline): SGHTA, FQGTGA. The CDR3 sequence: CASSLMAGGSTDTQYF. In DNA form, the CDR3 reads TGTGCCAGCAGCTTGATGGCGGGAGGGAGCACAGATACGCAGTATTTT.

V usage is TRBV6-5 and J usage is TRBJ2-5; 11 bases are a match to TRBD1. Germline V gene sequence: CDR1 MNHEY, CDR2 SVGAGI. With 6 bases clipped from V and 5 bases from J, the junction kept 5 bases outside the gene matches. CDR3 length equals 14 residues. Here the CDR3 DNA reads TGTGCCAGCAGCCGGACAGGGGGCGACGAGACCCAGTACTTC. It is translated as CASSRTGGDETQYF.

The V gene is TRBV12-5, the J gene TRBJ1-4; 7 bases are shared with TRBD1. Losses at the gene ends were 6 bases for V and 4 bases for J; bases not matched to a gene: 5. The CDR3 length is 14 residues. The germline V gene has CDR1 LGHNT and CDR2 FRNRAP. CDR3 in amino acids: CASGKTGNNEKLFF. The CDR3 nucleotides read TGTGCTAGTGGAAAGACAGGGAATAATGAAAAACTGTTTTTT.

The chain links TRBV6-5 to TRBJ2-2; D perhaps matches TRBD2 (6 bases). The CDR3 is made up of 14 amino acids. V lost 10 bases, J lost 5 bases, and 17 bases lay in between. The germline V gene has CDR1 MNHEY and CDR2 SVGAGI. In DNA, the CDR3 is TGTGCCACCACCGGGGGAATAAGGACCGGGGAGCTGTTTTTT. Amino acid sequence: CATTGGIRTGELFF.

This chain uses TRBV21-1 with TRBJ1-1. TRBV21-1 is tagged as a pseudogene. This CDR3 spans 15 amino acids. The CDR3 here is CASSAKRQGRTEAFF. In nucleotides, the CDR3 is TGTGCCAGCAGCGCCAAGCGGCAGGGACGCACTGAAGCTTTCTTT.

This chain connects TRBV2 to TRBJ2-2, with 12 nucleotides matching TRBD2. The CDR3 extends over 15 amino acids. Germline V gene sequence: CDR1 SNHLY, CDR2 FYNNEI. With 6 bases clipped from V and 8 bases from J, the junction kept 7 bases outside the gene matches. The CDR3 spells CASRVGLAGSGELFF. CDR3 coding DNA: TGTGCCAGCAGGGTAGGACTAGCGGGATCTGGGGAGCTGTTTTTT.

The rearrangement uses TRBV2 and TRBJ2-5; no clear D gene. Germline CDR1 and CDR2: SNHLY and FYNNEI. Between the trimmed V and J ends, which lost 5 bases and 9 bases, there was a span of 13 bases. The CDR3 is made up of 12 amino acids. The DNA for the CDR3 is TGTGCCAGCAGTCTCCGGCAAGGAGCCCAGTACTTC. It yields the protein CASSLRQGAQYF. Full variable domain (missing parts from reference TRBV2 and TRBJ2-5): EPEVTQTPSHQVTQMGQEVILRCVPISNHLYFYWYRQILGQKVEFLVSFYNNEISEKSEIFDDQFSVERPDGSNFTLKIRSTKLEDSAMYFCASSLRQGAQYFGPGTRLLVL.

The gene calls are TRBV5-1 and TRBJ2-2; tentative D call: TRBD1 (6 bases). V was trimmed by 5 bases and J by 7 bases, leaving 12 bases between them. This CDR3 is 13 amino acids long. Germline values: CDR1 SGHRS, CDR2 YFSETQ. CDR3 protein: CASSQQGYGELFF. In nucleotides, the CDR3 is TGCGCCAGCAGTCAACAGGGTTACGGGGAGCTGTTTTTT.

The chain's CDR3 is CASSEGQFTDTQYF. Here the CDR3 DNA reads TGTGCCAGCAGCGAGGGACAGTTCACAGATACGCAGTATTTT. The gene calls are TRBV7-3 and TRBJ2-3; TRBD1 matches at 7 bases. CDR1 is SGHTA and CDR2 is FQGTGA in the germline V gene. This CDR3 is built from 14 residues. Trimming took 5 bases from V and 2 from J; bases not matched to a gene: 4. Filled out from reference TRBV7-3 and TRBJ2-3, the complete variable domain reads GAGVSQTPSNKVTEKGKYVELRCDPISGHTALYWYRQSLGQGPEFLIYFQGTGAADDSGLPNDRFFAVRPEGSVSTLKIQRTERGDSAVYLCASSEGQFTDTQYFGPGTRLTVL.

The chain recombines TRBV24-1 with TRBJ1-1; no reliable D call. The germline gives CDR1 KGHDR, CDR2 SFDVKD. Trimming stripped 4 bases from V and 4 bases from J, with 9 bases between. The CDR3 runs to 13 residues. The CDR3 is CATSDSGLTEAFF. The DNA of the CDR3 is TGTGCCACCAGTGACTCAGGTCTCACTGAAGCTTTCTTT.

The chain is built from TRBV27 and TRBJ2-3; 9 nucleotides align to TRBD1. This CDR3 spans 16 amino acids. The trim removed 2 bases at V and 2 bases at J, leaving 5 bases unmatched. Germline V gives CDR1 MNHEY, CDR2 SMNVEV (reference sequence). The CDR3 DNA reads TGTGCCAGCAGTTTAAGGGGACAGGGACTCACAGATACGCAGTATTTT. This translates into CASSLRGQGLTDTQYF.

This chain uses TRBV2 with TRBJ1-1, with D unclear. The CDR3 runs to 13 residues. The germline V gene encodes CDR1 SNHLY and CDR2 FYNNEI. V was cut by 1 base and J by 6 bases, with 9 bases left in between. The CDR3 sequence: CASSEGEVAEAFF. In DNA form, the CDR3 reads TGTGCCAGCAGTGAAGGGGAAGTAGCTGAAGCTTTCTTT.

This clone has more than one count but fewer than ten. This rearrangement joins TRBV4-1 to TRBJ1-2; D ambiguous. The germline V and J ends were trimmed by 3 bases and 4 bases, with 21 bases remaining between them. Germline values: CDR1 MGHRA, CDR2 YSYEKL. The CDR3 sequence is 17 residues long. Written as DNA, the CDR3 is TGCGCCAGCAGCCACCCCGGCTACCGCAGGTCCACCTATGGCTACACCTTC. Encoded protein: CASSHPGYRRSTYGYTF.

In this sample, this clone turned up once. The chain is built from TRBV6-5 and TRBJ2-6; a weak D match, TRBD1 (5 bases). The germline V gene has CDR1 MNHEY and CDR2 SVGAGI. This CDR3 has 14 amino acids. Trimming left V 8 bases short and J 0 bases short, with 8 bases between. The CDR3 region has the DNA TGTGCCAGCGGGGCGGACTCTGGGGCCAACGTCCTGACTTTC. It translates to CASGADSGANVLTF.

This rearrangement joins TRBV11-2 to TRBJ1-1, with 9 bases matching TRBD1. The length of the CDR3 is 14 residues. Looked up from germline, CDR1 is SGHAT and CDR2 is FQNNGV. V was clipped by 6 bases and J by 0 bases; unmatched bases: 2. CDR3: CASRGDRVNTEAFF. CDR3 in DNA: TGTGCCAGCAGGGGGGACAGGGTGAACACTGAAGCTTTCTTT.

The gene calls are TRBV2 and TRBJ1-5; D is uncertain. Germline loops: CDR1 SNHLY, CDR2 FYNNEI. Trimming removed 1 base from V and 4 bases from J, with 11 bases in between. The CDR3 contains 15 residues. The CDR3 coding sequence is TGTGCCAGCAGTGAAGTCGGGGTCTGGAATCAGCCCCAGCATTTT. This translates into CASSEVGVWNQPQHF.

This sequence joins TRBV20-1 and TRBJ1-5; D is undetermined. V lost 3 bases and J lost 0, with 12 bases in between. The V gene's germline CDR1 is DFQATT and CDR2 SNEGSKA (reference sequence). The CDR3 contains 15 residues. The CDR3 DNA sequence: TGCAGTGCTAGTCTCCGCTCTGATAGCAATCAGCCCCAGCATTTT. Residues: CSASLRSDSNQPQHF.